Presented here are 21 T cell receptor beta chains from one specimen sequenced in a study of CD8 T cells in ankylosing spondylitis. Study outcomes and limitations: Seven or eight highly homologous variants made up a TCR beta motif, and this motif appeared characteristic of ankylosing spondylitis blood.

TCRdb re-analysed the 5' RACE reads in MiXCR, keeping a single row per CDR3 protein. The sample has a few hundred thousand distinct CDR3 sequences, approximately 20% seen once. The antigens for these receptors are not known. The sample consisted of blood, either unsorted or a sorted T cell fraction (not recorded which). These receptors all come from a male donor with ankylosing spondylitis.

This clonotype appeared many times. The V and J genes are TRBV12-3 or TRBV12-4 and TRBJ2-7; TRBD2 matches 9 bases. V lost 8 bases and J lost 2; bases outside the gene matches: 7. The CDR3 has 14 amino acids. The CDR3 DNA follows: TGTGCCAGCGCTGGGGCGGGAGGGACCTACGAGCAGTACTTC. Translated: CASAGAGGTYEQYF.

This clonotype was found a few times. The gene calls are TRBV27 and TRBJ2-7; 10 bases are shared with TRBD1. Germline loops: CDR1 MNHEY, CDR2 SMNVEV (reference sequence). Trimming removed 7 bases from V and 5 bases from J; junction bases left unmatched: 8. The CDR3 is made up of 14 amino acids. CDR3 residues: CASKPGQGSHEQYF. Written as DNA, the CDR3 is TGTGCCAGCAAGCCGGGACAGGGGTCACACGAGCAGTACTTC.

This clonotype was recorded many times. The rearrangement joins TRBV30 to TRBJ2-7, with unresolved D. The germline V gene encodes CDR1 GTSNPN and CDR2 SVGIG (reference sequence). The CDR3 loop spans 12 amino acids. With 3 bases removed from V and 4 bases from J, the gap between germline ends came to 10 bases. The CDR3 region is CAWRAQKYEQYF. The CDR3 region has the DNA TGTGCCTGGAGAGCCCAGAAATACGAGCAGTACTTC.

The chain joins TRBV7-6 to TRBJ2-7; TRBD1 matches at 9 bases. The J segment lost 2 bases and the V segment lost 3 bases, leaving 8 bases of the junction unmatched. Germline V CDR1 and CDR2: SGHVS, FNYEAQ. The CDR3 is 16 amino acids. The CDR3 DNA reads as TGTGCCAGCAGCTTCATACAGGGGGCATCTACCTACGAGCAGTACTTC. The encoded protein is CASSFIQGASTYEQYF.

This clonotype was seen many times. The chain recombines TRBV12-3 or TRBV12-4 with TRBJ2-7; 7 bases are shared with TRBD2. The CDR3 totals 17 residues. Trimming took 5 bases from V and 0 from J; bases not matched to a gene: 13. The chain's CDR3 is CASSKTVAGLSSYEQYF. DNA of the CDR3: TGTGCCAGCAGTAAGACAGTAGCGGGCTTAAGCTCCTACGAGCAGTACTTC.

The genes are TRBV3-1 and TRBJ2-1; D is undetermined. The CDR3 has 12 amino acids. Looked up from germline, CDR1 is LGHDT and CDR2 is YNNKEL (reference sequence). Trimming removed 3 bases from V and 5 bases from J, with 5 bases in between. CDR3 nucleotides: TGTGCCAGCAGCCACCTAAACAATGAGCAGTTCTTC. Translating gives CASSHLNNEQFF.

This clonotype was detected a few times. This rearrangement joins TRBV5-6 to TRBJ2-7; D ambiguous. With 0 bases removed from V and 3 bases from J, the gap between germline ends came to 10 bases. There are 14 residues in the CDR3. Germline loops: CDR1 SGHDT, CDR2 YYEEEE. CDR3 region: CASSLVGDLYEQYF. The CDR3 nucleotides read TGTGCCAGCAGCTTGGTTGGAGACCTCTACGAGCAGTACTTC.

This clonotype has just a few counts. The rearrangement joins TRBV29-1 to TRBJ2-1; tentatively, D is TRBD1 (6 bases). The V end lost 1 base, the J end lost 2 bases, and 12 bases lay between the germline ends. The germline gives CDR1 SQVTM, CDR2 ANQGSEA. CDR3 size: 15 residues. The chain's CDR3 is CSVEAQGQAYNEQFF. CDR3 coding DNA: TGCAGCGTTGAAGCGCAGGGGCAGGCCTACAATGAGCAGTTCTTC.

The chain joins TRBV20-1 to TRBJ2-7; 8 bases match TRBD2. In germline, CDR1 is DFQATT, CDR2 SNEGSKA (reference sequence). The CDR3 has 15 amino acids. The V and J ends lost 0 bases and 5 bases, in that order; junction bases with no gene match: 9. CDR3 bases: TGCAGTGCTAGAGATCTGAGCGGGAGTGGCGACGAGCAGTACTTC. Translating gives CSARDLSGSGDEQYF.

V gene TRBV16 combines with J gene TRBJ2-7; 10 bases agree with TRBD1. This CDR3 has 13 amino acids. Germline V gives CDR1 KGHSY, CDR2 FQNENV. V gave up 5 bases and J gave up 6 bases; unmatched junction bases: 4. CDR3 bases: TGTGCCAGCAGCGAAGGGACAGGGGTCGAGCAGTACTTC. Translated: CASSEGTGVEQYF. The full variable domain, rest sourced from reference TRBV16 and TRBJ2-7, is GEEVAQTPKHLVRGEGQKAKLYCAPIKGHSYVFWYQQVLKNEFKFLISFQNENVFDETGMPKERFSAKCLPNSPCSLEIQATKLEDSAVYFCASSEGTGVEQYFGPGTRLTVT.

The J gene is TRBJ2-3, the V gene TRBV12-3 or TRBV12-4; possible D gene TRBD2, 5 bases. Trimming removed 6 bases from V and 0 bases from J, with 13 bases in between. There are 15 residues in the CDR3. CDR3 bases: TGTGCCAGCAGCCCCGAGGGCAGGAGCACAGATACGCAGTATTTT. This gives the protein CASSPEGRSTDTQYF.

This clonotype was detected a few times. V usage is TRBV11-2 and J usage is TRBJ2-3; 8 bases fit TRBD2. V gave up 2 bases and J gave up 0 bases; unmatched junction bases: 16. Germline V gene data show CDR1 as SGHAT and CDR2 as FQNNGV. This CDR3 has 20 residues. Written as DNA, the CDR3 is TGTGCCAGCAGCTTACGTCCCGAAGCGGGAGAGTTTTTTAGCACAGATACGCAGTATTTT. Its protein is CASSLRPEAGEFFSTDTQYF.

This sequence joins TRBV4-1 and TRBJ2-7; TRBD2 aligns across 10 bases. The CDR3 spans 16 residues. J lost 4 bases, V lost 0 bases, and 6 bases had no gene match. Germline V CDR1 and CDR2: MGHRA, YSYEKL. The CDR3 DNA reads TGCGCCAGCAGCCAAGATAAGCGGGAGGGGTCATACGAGCAGTACTTC. It specifies CASSQDKREGSYEQYF.

This clonotype was observed a few times. This rearrangement joins TRBV7-3 to TRBJ1-1; no clear D gene. The length of the CDR3 is 13 residues. Deletions cut 3 bases from V and 1 base from J, with 6 bases between. Germline-derived CDR1 and CDR2 are SGHTA and FQGTGA. This CDR3 is CASSLSQNTEAFF. CDR3 bases: TGTGCCAGCAGCTTGTCCCAGAACACTGAAGCTTTCTTT. The complete variable domain, with remaining parts taken from reference TRBV7-3 and TRBJ1-1, reads GAGVSQTPSNKVTEKGKYVELRCDPISGHTALYWYRQSLGQGPEFLIYFQGTGAADDSGLPNDRFFAVRPEGSVSTLKIQRTERGDSAVYLCASSLSQNTEAFFGQGTRLTVV.

This clonotype occurred a few times. This chain links TRBV6-1 with TRBJ1-5; D perhaps matches TRBD1 (5 bases). With 3 bases removed from V and 4 bases from J, the gap between germline ends came to 10 bases. Germline CDR1 reads MNHNS; CDR2 reads SASEGT. The CDR3 is made up of 14 amino acids. CDR3 in amino acids: CASSDGHENQPQHF. CDR3 bases: TGTGCCAGCAGTGATGGACACGAAAATCAGCCCCAGCATTTT.

The chain employs TRBV9 and TRBJ2-7; a possible D gene is TRBD1 (5 bases). Germline assignment: CDR1 SGDLS and CDR2 YYNGEE. The CDR3 is made up of 15 amino acids. Trimming cost V 0 bases and J 3 bases, with 13 bases left between them. This CDR3 reads CASSVVTVVYYEQYF. The CDR3, as DNA: TGTGCCAGCAGCGTAGTGACAGTAGTTTACTACGAGCAGTACTTC.

V gene TRBV6-2 or TRBV6-3 combines with J gene TRBJ2-3; the match to TRBD2 covers 10 bases. Trimming removed 3 bases from V and 4 bases from J; junction bases left unmatched: 10. In germline, CDR1 is MNHEY, CDR2 SVGEGT. The length of the CDR3 is 17 residues. CDR3 nucleotide sequence: TGTGCCAGCAGTTATCCTCCTCTAGCGGGAGCTTCAGATACGCAGTATTTT. This encodes CASSYPPLAGASDTQYF.

This clonotype was seen at least ten times. The chain employs TRBV10-3 and TRBJ2-5; 8 bases agree with TRBD1. V lost 3 bases to trimming and J lost 5 bases; unmatched junction nucleotides: 8. Looked up from germline, CDR1 is ENHRY and CDR2 is SYGVKD. CDR3 length: 15 residues. The CDR3 sequence is CAISDPGQGGETQYF. In nucleotides, the CDR3 is TGTGCCATCAGTGATCCTGGACAGGGCGGGGAGACCCAGTACTTC.

Only a few counts were recorded for this clonotype. The CDR3 region is CASSQGNGEQYF. The CDR3, as DNA: TGCGCCAGCAGTCAGGGAAATGGCGAGCAGTACTTC. This chain connects TRBV10-1 to TRBJ2-7, with D tentatively TRBD1 (5 bases). The CDR3 totals 12 residues. The germline V gene encodes CDR1 WNHNN and CDR2 SYGVQD (reference sequence). Trimming left V 5 bases short and J 6 bases short, with 11 bases between.

The rearrangement uses TRBV19 and TRBJ2-2; D is tentatively TRBD1 or TRBD2 (5 bases each). The CDR3 is 16 residues long. Germline loops: CDR1 LNHDA, CDR2 SQIVND (reference sequence). The ends were cut back, 4 bases at V and 6 bases at J, with 18 bases in the middle. The CDR3 loop is CASSSRTEVRAGELFF. In DNA, the CDR3 is TGTGCCAGTAGTAGTCGGACGGAGGTCAGGGCCGGGGAGCTGTTTTTT. Looking up the rest from reference TRBV19 and TRBJ2-2 gives the full variable domain: DGGITQSPKYLFRKEGQNVTLSCEQNLNHDAMYWYRQDPGQGLRLIYYSQIVNDFQKGDIAEGYSVSREKKESFPLTVTSAQKNPTAFYLCASSSRTEVRAGELFFGEGSRLTVL.

Only a few counts were recorded for this clonotype. This chain connects TRBV4-3 to TRBJ1-4; D uncertain. This CDR3 has 15 residues. Between the trimmed V and J ends, which lost 0 bases and 8 bases, there was a span of 13 bases. Germline CDR1 LGHNA, CDR2 YSLEER. The CDR3 coding sequence is TGCGCCAGCAGCCAAGATATGGTGGGATTAGAAAAACTGTTTTTT. Protein: CASSQDMVGLEKLFF.